A selection of T cell receptor beta chains follows, all from one sample in a study of cytomegalovirus exposure and HLA in healthy donors. The data were produced by immunoSEQ multiplex PCR, yet TCRdb's version contains in-frame clones alone and is incomplete. The table lists under 150,000 clones, around 83% of them singletons, with around 1.3% in the top ten. The material sequenced was PBMCs. These receptors were obtained from a male donor in good health and CMV-seropositive. CDR3s include the opening cysteine and the closing phenylalanine or tryptophan. The D gene is left open where the match is weak. Size tells how often a clone was seen (once, few, many) or the class of an expanded clone, and some rows leave it out.

d_call	clone_size	v_call	j_call	cdr3_aa	cdr3_nt
TRBD1	once	TRBV6-1	TRBJ2-5	CASSDQGVETQYF	TGTGCCAGCAGCGATCAGGGGGTGGAGACCCAGTACTTC
TRBD1	NA	TRBV4-2	TRBJ1-1	CASSRFPGQGSAGTEAFF	TGTGCCAGCAGCCGGTTTCCGGGACAGGGATCGGCAGGCACTGAAGCTTTCTTT
NA	NA	TRBV9	TRBJ1-1	CASSLGPTGTEAFF	TGTGCCAGCAGCTTGGGGCCGACGGGCACTGAAGCTTTCTTT
NA	few	TRBV19	TRBJ2-1	CASSIRRGYPTYNEQFF	TGTGCCAGTAGTATCCGAAGGGGATACCCTACCTACAATGAGCAGTTCTTC
NA	NA	TRBV6-5	TRBJ1-2	CASSYDLGEANYGYTF	TGTGCCAGCAGTTACGATTTGGGGGAGGCTAACTATGGCTACACCTTC
TRBD2	NA	TRBV4-2	TRBJ2-7	CASSMAGGYEQYF	TGTGCCAGCAGCATGGCGGGAGGGTACGAGCAGTACTTC
NA	NA	TRBV28	TRBJ1-3	CASSSNRGSGNTIYF	TGTGCCAGCAGTTCAAATCGGGGTTCTGGAAACACCATATATTTT
NA	NA	TRBV27	TRBJ2-7	CASSLSAISFYEQYF	TGTGCCAGCAGTTTATCGGCCATTTCCTTCTACGAGCAGTACTTC
TRBD2	NA	TRBV11-3	TRBJ2-7	CASSLAASGSSYEQYF	TGTGCCAGCAGCTTAGCGGCTAGCGGGAGCTCCTACGAGCAGTACTTC
TRBD1	NA	TRBV7-2	TRBJ1-5	CASSFGTGDQPQHF	TGTGCCAGCAGCTTCGGGACAGGGGATCAGCCCCAGCATTTT
NA	NA	TRBV30	TRBJ1-2	CAWRGGRAGYTF	TGTGCCTGGAGAGGGGGAAGGGCTGGCTACACCTTC
TRBD2	NA	TRBV7-6	TRBJ2-7	CASSHLTSGRGKAYEQYF	TGTGCCAGCAGCCACCTGACTAGCGGGAGAGGTAAAGCCTACGAGCAGTACTTC
NA	NA	TRBV5-1	TRBJ1-2	CASSPGDGYTF	TGCGCCAGCAGCCCGGGGGATGGCTACACCTTC
NA	NA	TRBV27	TRBJ1-3	CASSDRTADGNTIYF	TGTGCCAGCAGTGACCGGACAGCGGACGGAAACACCATATATTTT
NA	NA	TRBV7-9	TRBJ1-1	CASSFRGGGAFF	TGTGCCAGCAGCTTTCGTGGCGGAGGAGCTTTCTTT
NA	NA	TRBV4-2	TRBJ2-2	CASSQGSGNTGELFF	TGTGCCAGCAGCCAGGGGAGCGGAAACACCGGGGAGCTGTTTTTT
NA	NA	TRBV27	TRBJ2-7	CASSPRGRGEQYF	TGTGCCAGCAGTCCCCGGGGTCGGGGCGAGCAGTACTTC
TRBD1	NA	TRBV19	TRBJ2-1	CASSISGGAYNEQFF	TGTGCCAGTAGTATCTCAGGGGGCGCGTACAATGAGCAGTTCTTC
TRBD1	once	TRBV25-1	TRBJ1-2	CASSGIGQGPYYGYTF	TGTGCCAGCAGTGGAATCGGACAGGGGCCGTACTATGGCTACACCTTC
NA	once	TRBV6-5	TRBJ2-7	CASSYSHWAGTREQYF	TGTGCCAGCAGTTATAGTCATTGGGCAGGCACTAGGGAGCAGTACTTC
NA	NA	TRBV9	TRBJ2-1	CASSVAGVAYNEQFF	TGTGCCAGCAGCGTAGCGGGGGTAGCCTACAATGAGCAGTTCTTC
NA	few	TRBV7-3	TRBJ2-6	CASSPRAGANVLTF	TGTGCCAGCAGCCCGAGGGCAGGGGCCAACGTCCTGACTTTC
NA	NA	TRBV7-9	TRBJ1-2	CASTKGANYGYTF	TGTGCCAGCACCAAAGGGGCTAACTATGGCTACACCTTC
TRBD1	NA	TRBV9	TRBJ2-3	CASSESGTGGPDTQYF	TGTGCCAGCAGCGAATCCGGGACAGGGGGACCAGATACGCAGTATTTT
TRBD1	NA	TRBV15	TRBJ2-7	CATSRGTGPPYEQYF	TGTGCCACCAGCAGAGGGACAGGGCCTCCCTACGAGCAGTACTTC
TRBD1	NA	TRBV28	TRBJ2-3	CATNRQGASTDTQYF	TGTGCCACTAATCGACAGGGGGCGAGCACAGATACGCAGTATTTT
NA	NA	TRBV28	TRBJ2-4	CASSFSPDGEAKNIQYF	TGTGCCAGCAGTTTCAGTCCGGACGGGGAGGCCAAAAACATTCAGTACTTC
NA	NA	TRBV27	TRBJ1-1	CASRGSGVVTEAFF	TGTGCCAGCAGGGGATCAGGGGTTGTCACTGAAGCTTTCTTT
TRBD1	NA	TRBV28	TRBJ1-2	CASRGGQVYYGYTF	TGTGCCAGCAGGGGGGGACAGGTTTACTATGGCTACACCTTC
TRBD1	NA	TRBV9	TRBJ1-4	CASSVGGTDGEKLFF	TGTGCCAGCAGCGTAGGGGGGACAGACGGCGAAAAACTGTTTTTT
NA	NA	TRBV5-6	TRBJ2-7	CASSSGSVYEQYF	TGTGCCAGCAGCTCCGGGAGCGTCTACGAGCAGTACTTC
TRBD2	NA	TRBV7-2	TRBJ2-3	CASSRGGITDTQYF	TGTGCCAGCAGTCGGGGGGGGATCACAGATACGCAGTATTTT
NA	NA	TRBV6-5	TRBJ2-2	CASSYPRVGGELFF	TGTGCCAGCAGTTACCCCAGGGTGGGCGGGGAGCTGTTTTTT
TRBD1	NA	TRBV7-9	TRBJ1-5	CASSLTGDNQPQHF	TGTGCCAGCAGCTTAACAGGGGACAATCAGCCCCAGCATTTT
TRBD2	NA	TRBV4-3	TRBJ2-7	CASSQTTSGSYEQYF	TGCGCCAGCAGCCAAACGACTAGCGGGAGTTACGAGCAGTACTTC
NA	NA	TRBV6-5	TRBJ1-1	CASSYLGRSTEAFF	TGTGCCAGCAGTTACTTGGGGCGAAGCACTGAAGCTTTCTTT
NA	NA	TRBV9	TRBJ1-4	CASSLQGTNEKLFF	TGTGCCAGCAGCCTACAGGGTACTAATGAAAAACTGTTTTTT
NA	many	TRBV25-1	TRBJ2-2	CASSELEITTGELFF	TGTGCCAGCAGTGAATTGGAGATCACGACCGGGGAGCTGTTTTTT
TRBD2	NA	TRBV30	TRBJ2-7	CAWRRTSGSYEQYF	TGTGCCTGGAGGAGGACTAGCGGATCCTACGAGCAGTACTTC
NA	once	TRBV30	TRBJ1-2	CAFDQGRNGYTF	TGTGCTTTCGATCAGGGGAGAAATGGCTACACCTTC
TRBD2	NA	TRBV5-4	TRBJ2-7	CASSRLGGLAPYEQYF	TGTGCCAGCAGCCGCCTTGGGGGACTAGCACCCTACGAGCAGTACTTC